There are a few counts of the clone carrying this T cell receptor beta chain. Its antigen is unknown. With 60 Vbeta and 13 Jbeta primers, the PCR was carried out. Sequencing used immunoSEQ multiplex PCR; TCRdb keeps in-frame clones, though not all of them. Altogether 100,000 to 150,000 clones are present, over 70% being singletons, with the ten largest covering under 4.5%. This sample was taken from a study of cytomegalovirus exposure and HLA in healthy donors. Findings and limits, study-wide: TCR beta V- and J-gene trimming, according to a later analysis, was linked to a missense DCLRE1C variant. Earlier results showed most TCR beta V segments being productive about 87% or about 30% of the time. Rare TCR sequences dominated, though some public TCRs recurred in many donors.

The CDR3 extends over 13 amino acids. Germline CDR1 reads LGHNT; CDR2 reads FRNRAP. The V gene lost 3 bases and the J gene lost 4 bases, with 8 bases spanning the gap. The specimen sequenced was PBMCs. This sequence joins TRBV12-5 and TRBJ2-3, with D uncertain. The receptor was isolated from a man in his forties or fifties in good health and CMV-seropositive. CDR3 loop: CASGFSLADTQYF. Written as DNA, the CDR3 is TGTGCTAGTGGTTTCAGTCTCGCAGATACGCAGTATTTT.